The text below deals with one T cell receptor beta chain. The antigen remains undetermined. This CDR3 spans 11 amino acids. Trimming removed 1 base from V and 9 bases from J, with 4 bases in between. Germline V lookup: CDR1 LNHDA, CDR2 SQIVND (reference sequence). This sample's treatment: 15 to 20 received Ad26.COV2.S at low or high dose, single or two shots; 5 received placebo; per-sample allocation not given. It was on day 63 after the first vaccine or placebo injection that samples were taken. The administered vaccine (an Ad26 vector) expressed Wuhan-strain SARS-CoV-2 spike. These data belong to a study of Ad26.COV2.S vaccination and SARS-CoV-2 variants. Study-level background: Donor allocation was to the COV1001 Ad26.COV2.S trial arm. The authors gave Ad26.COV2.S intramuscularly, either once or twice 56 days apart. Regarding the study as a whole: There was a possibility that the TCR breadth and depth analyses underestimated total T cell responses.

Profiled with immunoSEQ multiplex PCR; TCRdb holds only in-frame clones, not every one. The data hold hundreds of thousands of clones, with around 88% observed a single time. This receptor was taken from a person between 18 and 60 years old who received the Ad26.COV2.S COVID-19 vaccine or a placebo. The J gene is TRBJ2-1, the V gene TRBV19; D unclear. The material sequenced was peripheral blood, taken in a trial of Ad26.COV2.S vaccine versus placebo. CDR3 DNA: TGTGCCAGTAGTATAGTTGGTGAGCAGTTCTTC. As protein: CASSIVGEQFF.